This passage covers 14 T cell receptor beta chains from one sample sequenced in a study of shared clonotypes between healthy human individuals. Sequencing was performed with immunoSEQ multiplex PCR; in TCRdb, only in-frame clones are kept and a portion is missing. Of around 95,000 clones in the sample, less than 60% were seen once. The sequencing sample was made of PBMCs. These receptors came from a woman aged 40 to 50 in good health. Some clones in this sample may be carry-over from other donors' samples.

The chain carries TRBV5-6 and TRBJ2-1; 8 positions match TRBD2. Germline V gives CDR1 SGHDT, CDR2 YYEEEE. V lost 2 bases and J lost 2; bases outside the gene matches: 3. The CDR3 has 15 residues. CDR3 region: CASSFDGGAYNEQFF. The CDR3 DNA follows: TGTGCCAGCAGCTTTGACGGGGGGGCCTACAATGAGCAGTTCTTC.

This chain links TRBV9 with TRBJ1-3; 9 bases align to TRBD1. Germline V gene data show CDR1 as SGDLS and CDR2 as YYNGEE. V was pared by 0 bases and J by 1 base, with 5 bases of the junction left unmatched. The CDR3 runs 17 residues. CDR3 region: CASSVAPTGGSGNTIYF. CDR3 DNA sequence: TGTGCCAGCAGCGTAGCCCCGACAGGGGGATCTGGAAACACCATATATTTT.

About this clone itself: The likely explanation is a read error, given a far larger clone one base away. The sample contains more than one DNA sequence encoding this CDR3. CDR3: CASSQFAGPYEQYF. The CDR3 region has the DNA TGTGCCAGCAGCCAATTTGCGGGGCCCTACGAGCAGTACTTC. The rearrangement uses TRBV5-4 and TRBJ2-7; perhaps TRBD2 as D (6 bases). V dropped 4 bases and J dropped 2 bases, with 13 bases sitting between them. The length of the CDR3 is 14 residues. Germline V gives CDR1 SGHNT, CDR2 YYREEE (reference sequence).

A note on this clone: One base away lies a much larger clone, so this may be a sequencing read error. The chain joins TRBV11-2 to TRBJ2-5; 7 nucleotides line up with TRBD1. Germline V CDR1 and CDR2: SGHAT, FQNNGV. The CDR3 length is 13 residues. CDR3 region: CASNPTGQETLYF. The CDR3 region has the DNA TGTGCCAGCAACCCGACAGGGCAAGAGACCCTGTACTTC. The whole variable domain, filled in from reference TRBV11-2 and TRBJ2-5, reads EAGVAQSPRYKIIEKRQSVAFWCNPISGHATLYWYQQILGQGPKLLIQFQNNGVVDDSQLPKDRFSAERLKGVDSTLKIQPAKLEDSAVYLCASNPTGQETLYFGPGTRLLVL.

The chain joins TRBV5-1 to TRBJ2-7; unclear D gene. The CDR3 extends over 11 amino acids. Germline V CDR1 and CDR2: SGHRS, YFSETQ. Deletions cut 0 bases from V and 5 bases from J, with 3 bases between. The CDR3, as DNA: TGCGCCAGCAGCTTGGACCACGAGCAGTACTTC. Amino acid sequence: CASSLDHEQYF.

This clone was seen ten or more times. The chain recombines TRBV2 with TRBJ2-1, with TRBD2 matching over 8 bases. Germline CDR1 SNHLY, CDR2 FYNNEI. Trimming at V came to 1 base and at J to 9 bases, leaving 2 bases not matched to a gene. The CDR3 loop spans 13 amino acids. CDR3 residues: CASSEERELEQFF. CDR3 sequence (DNA): TGTGCCAGCAGTGAAGAGCGGGAGCTTGAGCAGTTCTTC.

In this sample, this clone turned up many times. The gene calls are TRBV7-9 and TRBJ2-7; no reliable D call. From germline, CDR1 is SEHNR and CDR2 FQNEAQ (reference sequence). The CDR3 sequence is 12 residues long. Trimming shortened V by 0 bases and J by 6 bases, and 6 bases separated the two germline ends. The CDR3 loop is CASSLAVSEQYF. The CDR3 DNA reads TGTGCCAGCAGCTTAGCGGTATCCGAGCAGTACTTC. Using reference TRBV7-9 and TRBJ2-7 for the parts outside the CDR3, the full variable domain is DTGVSQNPRHKITKRGQNVTFRCDPISEHNRLYWYRQTLGQGPEFLTYFQNEAQLEKSRLLSDRFSAERPKGSFSTLEIQRTEQGDSAMYLCASSLAVSEQYFGPGTRLTVT.

The J gene is TRBJ1-2, the V gene TRBV5-4, with TRBD1 matching over 9 bases. The trim removed 4 bases at V and 4 bases at J, leaving 5 bases unmatched. Germline V gene lookup returns CDR1 SGHNT and CDR2 YYREEE (reference sequence). The CDR3 runs 14 residues. CDR3 sequence reads: CASSAGQGSYGYTF. The CDR3 DNA sequence: TGTGCCAGCAGCGCCGGACAGGGGTCCTATGGCTACACCTTC.

Only a few counts were recorded for this clone. The chain combines TRBV14 with TRBJ2-1, with 8 bases identical to TRBD2. The germline V gene has CDR1 SGHDN and CDR2 FVKESK. Trimming removed 6 bases from V and 6 bases from J; junction bases left unmatched: 10. The CDR3 is made up of 15 amino acids. CDR3 region: CASSYRREVPNEQFF. CDR3 DNA sequence: TGTGCCAGCAGTTACAGGCGGGAGGTTCCCAATGAGCAGTTCTTC.

The chain joins TRBV7-9 to TRBJ1-5; no clear D gene. There are 15 residues in the CDR3. V lost 4 bases, J lost 5 bases, and 15 bases lay in between. The germline V gene has CDR1 SEHNR and CDR2 FQNEAQ (reference sequence). CDR3 sequence: CASSSSTSPDQPQHF. The CDR3 DNA sequence: TGTGCCAGCAGCTCGTCGACCAGCCCGGATCAGCCCCAGCATTTT.

This chain joins TRBV9 and TRBJ2-3, with TRBD2 matching 9 bases. This CDR3 region has 15 residues. V was clipped by 1 base and J by 4 bases; unmatched bases: 4. Germline CDR1 reads SGDLS; CDR2 reads YYNGEE. CDR3 sequence: CASSVLSGSADTQYF. The CDR3 nucleotides read TGTGCCAGCAGCGTACTTAGCGGGAGCGCAGATACGCAGTATTTT.

Comment on this clone: The likely explanation is a read error, given a far larger clone one base away. The gene calls are TRBV4-3 and TRBJ1-1, with D tentatively TRBD1 (5 bases). Germline V lookup: CDR1 LGHNA, CDR2 YSLEER. The CDR3 contains 16 residues. In DNA, the CDR3 is TGCGCCAGCGGCCAACCCCGTCGGGGGAAGAACACTGAAGCTTTCTTT. Translating gives CASGQPRRGKNTEAFF.

The V and J genes are TRBV6-4 and TRBJ2-1, with 12 bases that match TRBD2. Germline-derived CDR1 and CDR2 are MRHNA and SNTAGT. The CDR3 covers 14 residues. J was trimmed by 6 bases and V by 4 bases; bases with no gene match: 1. In DNA form, the CDR3 reads TGTGCCAGCAGTGGGGGACTAGCGGGCAATGAGCAGTTCTTC. It is translated as CASSGGLAGNEQFF.

J is TRBJ2-7 and V is TRBV7-2; no definite D call. V lost 1 base and J lost 0, with 7 bases in between. The CDR3 sequence is 14 residues long. Germline loops: CDR1 SGHTA, CDR2 FQGNSA. The CDR3 sequence: CASSLDHSSYEQYF. The CDR3 nucleotides are TGTGCCAGCAGCTTAGACCATAGCTCCTACGAGCAGTACTTC.